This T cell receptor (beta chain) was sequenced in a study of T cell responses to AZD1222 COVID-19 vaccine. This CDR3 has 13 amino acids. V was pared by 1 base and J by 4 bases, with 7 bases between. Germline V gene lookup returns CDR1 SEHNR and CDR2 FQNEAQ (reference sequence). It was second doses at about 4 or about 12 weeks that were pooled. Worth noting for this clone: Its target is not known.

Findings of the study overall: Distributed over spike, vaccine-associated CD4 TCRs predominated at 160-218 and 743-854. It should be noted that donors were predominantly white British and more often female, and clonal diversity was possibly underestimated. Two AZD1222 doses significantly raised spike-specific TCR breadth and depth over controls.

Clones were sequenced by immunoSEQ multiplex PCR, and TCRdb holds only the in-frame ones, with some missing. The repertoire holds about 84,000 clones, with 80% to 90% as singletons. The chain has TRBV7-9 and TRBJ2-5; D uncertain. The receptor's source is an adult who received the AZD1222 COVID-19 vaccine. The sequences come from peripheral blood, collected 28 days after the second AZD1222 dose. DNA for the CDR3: TGTGCCAGCAGCTTAGAAAGCCCAGAGACCCAGTACTTC. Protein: CASSLESPETQYF.